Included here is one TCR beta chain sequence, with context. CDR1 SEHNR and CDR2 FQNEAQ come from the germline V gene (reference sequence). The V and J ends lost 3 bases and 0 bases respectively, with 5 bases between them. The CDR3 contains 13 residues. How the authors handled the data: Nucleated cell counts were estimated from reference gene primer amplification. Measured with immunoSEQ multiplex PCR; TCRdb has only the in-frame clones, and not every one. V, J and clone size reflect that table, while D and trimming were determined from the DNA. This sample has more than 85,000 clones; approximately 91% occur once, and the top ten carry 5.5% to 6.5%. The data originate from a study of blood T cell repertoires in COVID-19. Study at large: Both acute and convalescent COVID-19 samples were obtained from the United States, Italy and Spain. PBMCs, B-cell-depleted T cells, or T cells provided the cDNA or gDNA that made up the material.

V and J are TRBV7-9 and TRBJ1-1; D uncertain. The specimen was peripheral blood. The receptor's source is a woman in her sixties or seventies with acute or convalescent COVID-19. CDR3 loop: CASSFEMNTEAFF. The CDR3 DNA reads TGTGCCAGCAGCTTTGAGATGAACACTGAAGCTTTCTTT.